This passage covers 15 T cell receptor beta chains from one sample sequenced in a study of blood T cells in healthy people across ages. A second roughly 7 to 11 cycle PCR used barcoded and J-beta primers. TCRdb used MiXCR to reprocess the 5' RACE reads, holding one entry per CDR3 protein. The sample records under 850,000 distinct CDR3 sequences, 30% to 45% being singletons. The source material was blood. These receptors all come from a man aged 18-30 years in good health.

The chain links TRBV7-9 to TRBJ2-7, with 7 bases matching TRBD1. J gave up 7 bases and V 5 bases, and 8 bases lay outside the gene matches. The germline V gene encodes CDR1 SEHNR and CDR2 FQNEAQ (reference sequence). The CDR3 spans 13 residues. The CDR3 spells CASSPPTGIEQYF. The CDR3 bases are TGTGCCAGCAGCCCGCCGACAGGGATTGAGCAGTACTTC.

V usage is TRBV20-1 and J usage is TRBJ2-1; 12 nucleotides match TRBD2. The CDR3 consists of 15 residues. V trimming: 6 bases; J trimming: 6 bases; junction bases outside the gene matches: 9. Germline assignment: CDR1 DFQATT and CDR2 SNEGSKA (reference sequence). The chain's CDR3 is CSAEPATSGGNEQFF. In DNA, the CDR3 is TGCAGTGCGGAACCTGCGACTAGCGGGGGCAATGAGCAGTTCTTC.

This clonotype was recorded many times. The rearrangement joins TRBV12-3 or TRBV12-4 to TRBJ2-1; D uncertain. The CDR3 loop spans 13 amino acids. V was cut by 5 bases and J by 0 bases, with 5 bases left in between. CDR3 amino acids: CASSKSSYNEQFF. The CDR3 nucleotides are TGTGCCAGCAGTAAGAGCTCCTACAATGAGCAGTTCTTC.

CDR3 sequence reads: CASSQDSGGGGNEQFF. The CDR3 DNA reads as TGCGCCAGCAGCCAAGATTCAGGTGGAGGGGGCAATGAGCAGTTCTTC. This chain connects TRBV4-3 to TRBJ2-1; D may match TRBD1 or TRBD2 (6 bases each). Trimming stripped 0 bases from V and 6 bases from J, with 15 bases between. Germline CDR1 is LGHNA and CDR2 is YSLEER. The CDR3 runs to 16 residues.

The chain has TRBV12-3 or TRBV12-4 and TRBJ1-3; weak D call: TRBD1 (5 bases). Trimming stripped 5 bases from V and 2 bases from J, with 10 bases between. This CDR3 contains 14 residues. The CDR3 spells CASSPGSAGNTIYF. The CDR3 bases are TGTGCCAGCAGTCCAGGGTCGGCTGGAAACACCATATATTTT.

This clonotype was detected a few times. The chain couples TRBV20-1 to TRBJ2-3, with 9 positions matching TRBD1. This CDR3 contains 15 residues. After removal of 4 bases from V and 5 bases from J, the junction contained 10 bases not matched to a gene. The germline V gene encodes CDR1 DFQATT and CDR2 SNEGSKA (reference sequence). CDR3 loop: CSATLGGTGQDTQYF. The CDR3 nucleotides are TGCAGTGCTACCCTCGGTGGGACAGGGCAAGATACGCAGTATTTT.

This clonotype has only a few counts. This sequence joins TRBV30 and TRBJ2-5, with 7 bases lining up with TRBD1. With 0 bases clipped from V and 5 bases from J, the junction kept 9 bases outside the gene matches. The germline CDR1 and CDR2 sequences are GTSNPN and SVGIG (reference sequence). The CDR3 has 15 amino acids. The CDR3 reads CAWSVSGGGWETQYF. The CDR3 nucleotides are TGTGCCTGGAGTGTATCAGGGGGTGGCTGGGAGACCCAGTACTTC.

For this clonotype: A much larger clone sits a single nucleotide away, making a read error possible. This chain connects TRBV7-2 to TRBJ2-5, with a weak D call TRBD1 (5 bases). This CDR3 has 16 amino acids. CDR1 and CDR2 from the germline V gene are SGHTA and FQGNSA. The CDR3 loop reads CASILGSGPYQETQYF. The CDR3 DNA reads as TGTGCCAGCATCTTAGGGTCAGGGCCTTACCAAGAGACCCAGTACTTC.

This clonotype was seen a single time. V usage is TRBV20-1 and J usage is TRBJ1-2; D not certain. CDR3 length: 13 amino acids. The V end lost 5 bases, the J end lost 0 bases, and 10 bases lay between the germline ends. Per germline, CDR1 DFQATT and CDR2 SNEGSKA (reference sequence). CDR3 in DNA: TGCAGTGCTCTCGCGGATCCTAACTATGGCTACACCTTC. It yields the protein CSALADPNYGYTF.

A remark on this clonotype: An end of the junction does not agree with germline; a read error may underlie this. The chain links TRBV4-3 to TRBJ1-1; no reliable D call. Germline lookup yields CDR1 LGHNA and CDR2 YSLEER. CDR3 length: 15 residues. This chain's CDR3 is CANSQDFGENTEAFF. The CDR3 DNA is TGCGCCAACAGCCAAGATTTCGGAGAGAACACTGAAGCTTTCTTT.

J is TRBJ2-2 and V is TRBV11-2; no clear D gene. Per germline, CDR1 SGHAT and CDR2 FQNNGV. The CDR3 runs to 17 residues. Trimming removed 5 bases at V and 5 bases at J, with 21 bases between. This CDR3 is CASSPRPGGLSTGELFF. The DNA of the CDR3 is TGTGCCAGCAGCCCCCGCCCGGGTGGTCTCAGTACCGGGGAGCTGTTTTTT.

The V call is TRBV20-1, the J call TRBJ1-2; unclear D gene. Germline values: CDR1 DFQATT, CDR2 SNEGSKA (reference sequence). CDR3 length: 14 residues. Trimming shortened V by 0 bases and J by 3 bases, and 11 bases separated the two germline ends. CDR3 nucleotides: TGCAGTGCTAGAGATCTATCGCTGCACTATGGCTACACCTTC. This sequence encodes CSARDLSLHYGYTF.

As for this clonotype: Mismatch with germline at one junction end may stem from a read error. The genes are TRBV12-3 or TRBV12-4 and TRBJ1-2; D is possibly TRBD1 (5 bases). The CDR3 contains 13 residues. CDR3 in amino acids: CASTLWGKAGYTF. In DNA form, the CDR3 reads TGTGCCAGCACTTTATGGGGGAAGGCTGGCTACACCTTC.

This clonotype was counted at least ten times. The chain recombines TRBV27 with TRBJ2-1, with D possibly TRBD2 on 7 matching bases. CDR3 length: 15 amino acids. V shed 4 bases and J shed 2 bases, with 12 bases lying between them. Germline loops: CDR1 MNHEY, CDR2 SMNVEV (reference sequence). CDR3 sequence reads: CASSWGGGTYNEQFF. Written as DNA, the CDR3 is TGTGCCAGCAGTTGGGGAGGGGGAACCTACAATGAGCAGTTCTTC.

This chain joins TRBV3-1 and TRBJ2-1; TRBD1 matches 7 bases. The CDR3 covers 16 residues. Germline values: CDR1 LGHDT, CDR2 YNNKEL (reference sequence). The J segment lost 4 bases and the V segment lost 3 bases, leaving 9 bases of the junction unmatched. This CDR3 is CASSHTYRGAYNEQFF. In nucleotides, the CDR3 is TGTGCCAGCAGCCACACCTACAGGGGCGCTTACAATGAGCAGTTCTTC.